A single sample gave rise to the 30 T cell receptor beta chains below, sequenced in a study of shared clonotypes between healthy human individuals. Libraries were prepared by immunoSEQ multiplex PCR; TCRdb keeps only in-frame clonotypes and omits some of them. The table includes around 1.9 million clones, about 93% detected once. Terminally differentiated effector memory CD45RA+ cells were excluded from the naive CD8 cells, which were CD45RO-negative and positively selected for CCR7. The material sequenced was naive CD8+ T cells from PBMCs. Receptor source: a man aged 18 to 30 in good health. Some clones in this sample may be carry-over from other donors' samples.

The CDR3 loop is CASGLVPGDTQYF. The CDR3 DNA reads as TGTGCTAGTGGTTTGGTCCCGGGAGATACGCAGTATTTT. This chain links TRBV12-5 with TRBJ2-3; D unclear. V gave up 0 bases and J gave up 5 bases, with 6 bases separating them. CDR3 length: 13 residues. Germline V gene lookup returns CDR1 LGHNT and CDR2 FRNRAP.

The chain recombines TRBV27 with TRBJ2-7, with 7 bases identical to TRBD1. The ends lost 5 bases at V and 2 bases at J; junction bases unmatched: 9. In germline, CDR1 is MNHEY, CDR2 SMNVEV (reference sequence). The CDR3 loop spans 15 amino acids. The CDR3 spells CASSTRQGGPYEQYF. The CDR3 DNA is TGTGCCAGCAGTACCCGACAGGGCGGTCCCTACGAGCAGTACTTC.

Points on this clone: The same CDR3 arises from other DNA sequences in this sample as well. The DNA for the CDR3 is TGTGCCAGCAGTTTTCTAATGAACACTGAAGCTTTCTTT. It codes for CASSFLMNTEAFF. This chain links TRBV28 with TRBJ1-1, with unresolved D. This CDR3 is built from 13 residues. Germline loops: CDR1 MDHEN, CDR2 SYDVKM. The V and J ends lost 3 bases and 0 bases respectively, with 5 bases between them.

CDR3 bases: TGTGCCAGCAGCTTGGCCGTCGTGGGCTATGGCTACACCTTC. It specifies CASSLAVVGYGYTF. V usage is TRBV5-6 and J usage is TRBJ1-2; no definite D call. The CDR3 spans 14 residues. Deletions cut 0 bases from V and 4 bases from J, with 10 bases between. Germline CDR1 SGHDT, CDR2 YYEEEE.

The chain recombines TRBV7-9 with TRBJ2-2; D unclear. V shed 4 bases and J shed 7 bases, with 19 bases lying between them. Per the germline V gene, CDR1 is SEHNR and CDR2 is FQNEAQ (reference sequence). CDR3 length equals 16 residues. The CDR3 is CASSSTPGSLGGELFF. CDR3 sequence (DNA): TGTGCCAGCAGCTCAACCCCGGGCTCTCTGGGCGGGGAGCTGTTTTTT. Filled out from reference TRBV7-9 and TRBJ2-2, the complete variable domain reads DTGVSQNPRHKITKRGQNVTFRCDPISEHNRLYWYRQTLGQGPEFLTYFQNEAQLEKSRLLSDRFSAERPKGSFSTLEIQRTEQGDSAMYLCASSSTPGSLGGELFFGEGSRLTVL.

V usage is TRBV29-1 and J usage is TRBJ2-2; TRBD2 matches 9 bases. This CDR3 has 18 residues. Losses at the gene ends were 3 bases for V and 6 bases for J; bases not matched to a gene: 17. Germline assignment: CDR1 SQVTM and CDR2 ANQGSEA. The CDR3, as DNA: TGCAGCGTTGAGTTGGTAGCGGGAGTGTCGTCTGAACCCGGGGAGCTGTTTTTT. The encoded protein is CSVELVAGVSSEPGELFF.

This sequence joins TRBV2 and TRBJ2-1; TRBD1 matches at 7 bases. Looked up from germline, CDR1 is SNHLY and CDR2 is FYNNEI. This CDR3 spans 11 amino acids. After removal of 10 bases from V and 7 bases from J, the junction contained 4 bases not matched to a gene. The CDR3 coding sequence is TGTGCCAACCACAGGGGAAATGAGCAGTTCTTC. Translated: CANHRGNEQFF. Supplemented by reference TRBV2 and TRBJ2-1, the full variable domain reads EPEVTQTPSHQVTQMGQEVILRCVPISNHLYFYWYRQILGQKVEFLVSFYNNEISEKSEIFDDQFSVERPDGSNFTLKIRSTKLEDSAMYFCANHRGNEQFFGPGTRLTVL.

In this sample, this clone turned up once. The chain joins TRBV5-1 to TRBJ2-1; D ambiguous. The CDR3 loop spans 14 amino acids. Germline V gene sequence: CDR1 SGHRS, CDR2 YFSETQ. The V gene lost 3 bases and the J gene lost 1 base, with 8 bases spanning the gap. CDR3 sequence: CASSSVLSYNEQFF. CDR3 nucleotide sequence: TGCGCCAGCAGCTCGGTCCTGTCCTACAATGAGCAGTTCTTC.

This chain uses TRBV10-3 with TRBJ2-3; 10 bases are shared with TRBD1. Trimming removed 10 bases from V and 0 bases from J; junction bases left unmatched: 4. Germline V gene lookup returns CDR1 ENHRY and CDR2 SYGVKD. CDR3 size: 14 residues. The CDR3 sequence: CATRQGASTDTQYF. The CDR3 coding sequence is TGTGCCACCAGACAGGGGGCCAGCACAGATACGCAGTATTTT.

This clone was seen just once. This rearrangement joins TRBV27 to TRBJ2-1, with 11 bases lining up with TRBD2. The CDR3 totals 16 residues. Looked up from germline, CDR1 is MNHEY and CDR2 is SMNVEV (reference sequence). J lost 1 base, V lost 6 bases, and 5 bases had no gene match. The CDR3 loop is CASSPGLAGSYNEQFF. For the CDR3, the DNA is TGTGCCAGCAGCCCCGGACTAGCGGGTTCCTACAATGAGCAGTTCTTC.

CDR3 in amino acids: CSVDGGPGANVLTF. The CDR3 DNA is TGCAGCGTTGATGGGGGGCCTGGGGCCAACGTCCTGACTTTC. The rearrangement uses TRBV29-1 and TRBJ2-6, with D perhaps TRBD1 or TRBD2 (6 bases each). Germline V CDR1 and CDR2: SQVTM, ANQGSEA. The ends were cut back, 3 bases at V and 2 bases at J, with 8 bases in the middle. This CDR3 is built from 14 residues.

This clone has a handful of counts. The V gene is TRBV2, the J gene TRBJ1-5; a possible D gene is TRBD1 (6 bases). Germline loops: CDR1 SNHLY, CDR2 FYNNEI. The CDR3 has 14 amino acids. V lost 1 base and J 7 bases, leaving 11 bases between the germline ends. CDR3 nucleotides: TGTGCCAGCAGTGAAGGCGGACAGCCACAGCCCCAGCATTTT. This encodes CASSEGGQPQPQHF.

This chain's CDR3 is CASSILGKKDEQYF. CDR3 DNA: TGTGCCAGTAGTATATTGGGTAAGAAGGACGAGCAGTACTTC. V and J are TRBV19 and TRBJ2-7; D remains ambiguous. CDR3 length: 14 amino acids. Germline V gives CDR1 LNHDA, CDR2 SQIVND (reference sequence). Trimming took off 2 bases at V and 5 bases at J, with 13 bases between the two ends.

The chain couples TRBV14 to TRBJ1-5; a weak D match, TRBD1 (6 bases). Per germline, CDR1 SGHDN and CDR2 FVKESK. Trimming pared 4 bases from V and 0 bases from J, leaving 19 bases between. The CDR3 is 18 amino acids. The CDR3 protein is CASSLTGRGHDSNQPQHF. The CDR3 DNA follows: TGTGCCAGCAGCCTTACGGGCAGGGGCCACGATAGCAATCAGCCCCAGCATTTT.

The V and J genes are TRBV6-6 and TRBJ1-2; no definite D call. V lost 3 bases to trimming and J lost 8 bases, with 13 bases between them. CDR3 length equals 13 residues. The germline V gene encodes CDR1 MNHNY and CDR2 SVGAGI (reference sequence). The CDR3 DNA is TGTGCCAGCAGTTATCCGGGATCCGAGGGCTACACCTTC. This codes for CASSYPGSEGYTF.

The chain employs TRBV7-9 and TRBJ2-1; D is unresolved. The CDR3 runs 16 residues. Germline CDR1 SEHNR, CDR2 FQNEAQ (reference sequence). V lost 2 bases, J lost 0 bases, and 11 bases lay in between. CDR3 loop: CASSLITTASYNEQFF. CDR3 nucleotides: TGTGCCAGCAGCTTAATTACCACTGCCTCCTACAATGAGCAGTTCTTC.

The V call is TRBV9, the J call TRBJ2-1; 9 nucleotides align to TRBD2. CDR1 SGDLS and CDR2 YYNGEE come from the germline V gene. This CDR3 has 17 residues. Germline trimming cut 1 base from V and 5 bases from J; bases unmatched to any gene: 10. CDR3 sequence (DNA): TGTGCCAGCAGCGTAAGCAGCGGGAGGTTTCTCCACAATGAGCAGTTCTTC. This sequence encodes CASSVSSGRFLHNEQFF.

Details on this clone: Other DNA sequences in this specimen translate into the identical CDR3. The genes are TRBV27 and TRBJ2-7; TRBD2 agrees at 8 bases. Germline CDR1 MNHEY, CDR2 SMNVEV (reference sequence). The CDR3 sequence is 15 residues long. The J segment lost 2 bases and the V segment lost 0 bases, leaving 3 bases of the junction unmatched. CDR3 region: CASSLSAGVPYEQYF. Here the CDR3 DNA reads TGTGCCAGCAGTTTATCAGCGGGAGTTCCCTACGAGCAGTACTTC.

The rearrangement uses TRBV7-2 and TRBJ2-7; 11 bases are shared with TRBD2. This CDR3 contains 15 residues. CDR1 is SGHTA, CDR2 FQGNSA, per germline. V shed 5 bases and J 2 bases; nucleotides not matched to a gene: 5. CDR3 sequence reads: CASSLGTSGPYEQYF. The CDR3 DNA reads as TGTGCCAGCAGCCTAGGGACTAGCGGTCCCTACGAGCAGTACTTC.

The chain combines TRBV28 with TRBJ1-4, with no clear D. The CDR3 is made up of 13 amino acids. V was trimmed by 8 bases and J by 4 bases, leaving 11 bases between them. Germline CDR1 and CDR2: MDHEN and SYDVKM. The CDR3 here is CASAGGFNEKLFF. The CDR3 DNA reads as TGTGCCAGCGCTGGTGGGTTTAATGAAAAACTGTTTTTT.

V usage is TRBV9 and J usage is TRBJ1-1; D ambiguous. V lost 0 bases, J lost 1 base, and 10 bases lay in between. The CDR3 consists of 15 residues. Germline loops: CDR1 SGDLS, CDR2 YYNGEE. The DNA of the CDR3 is TGTGCCAGCAGCGTAGGAAACACGCCGAACACTGAAGCTTTCTTT. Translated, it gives CASSVGNTPNTEAFF.

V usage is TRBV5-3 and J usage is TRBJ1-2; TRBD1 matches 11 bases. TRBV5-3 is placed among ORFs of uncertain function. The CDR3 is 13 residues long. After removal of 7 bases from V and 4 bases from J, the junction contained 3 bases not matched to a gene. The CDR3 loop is CARGTGGIYGYTF. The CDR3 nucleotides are TGTGCCAGAGGGACAGGGGGAATCTATGGCTACACCTTC.

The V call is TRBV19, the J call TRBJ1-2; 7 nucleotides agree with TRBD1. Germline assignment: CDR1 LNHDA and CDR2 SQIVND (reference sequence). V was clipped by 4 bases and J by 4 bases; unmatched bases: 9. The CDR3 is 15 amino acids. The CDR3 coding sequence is TGTGCCAGTAGTACCCGACAGGGAGCAAGCTATGGCTACACCTTC. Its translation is CASSTRQGASYGYTF.

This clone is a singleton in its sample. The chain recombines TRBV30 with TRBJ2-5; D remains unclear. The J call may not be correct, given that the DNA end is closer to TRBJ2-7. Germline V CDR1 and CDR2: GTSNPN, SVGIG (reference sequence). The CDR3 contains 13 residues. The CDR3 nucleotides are TGTGCCTGGAGTGACGGCCCTCCTCCCGAGCAGTACTTC. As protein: CAWSDGPPPEQYF.

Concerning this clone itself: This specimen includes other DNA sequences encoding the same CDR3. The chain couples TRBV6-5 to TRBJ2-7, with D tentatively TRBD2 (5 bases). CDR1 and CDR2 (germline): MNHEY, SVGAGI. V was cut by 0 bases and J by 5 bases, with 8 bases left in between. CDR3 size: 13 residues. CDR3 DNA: TGTGCCAGCAGTTACTCCCGGGGTAACGAGCAGTACTTC. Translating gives CASSYSRGNEQYF.

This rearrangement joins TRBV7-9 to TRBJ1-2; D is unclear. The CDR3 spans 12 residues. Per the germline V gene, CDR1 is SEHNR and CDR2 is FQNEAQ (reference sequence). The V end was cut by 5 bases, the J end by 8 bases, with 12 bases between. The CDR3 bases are TGTGCCAGCAGCCACGGACCCGAAGGCTACACCTTC. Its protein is CASSHGPEGYTF.

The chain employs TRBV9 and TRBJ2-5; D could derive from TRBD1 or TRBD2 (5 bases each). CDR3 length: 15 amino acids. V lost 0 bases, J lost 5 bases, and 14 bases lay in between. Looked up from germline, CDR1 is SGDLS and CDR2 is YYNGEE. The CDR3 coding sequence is TGTGCCAGCAGCGTAGAGGCCGGGGACGGGGAGACCCAGTACTTC. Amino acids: CASSVEAGDGETQYF.

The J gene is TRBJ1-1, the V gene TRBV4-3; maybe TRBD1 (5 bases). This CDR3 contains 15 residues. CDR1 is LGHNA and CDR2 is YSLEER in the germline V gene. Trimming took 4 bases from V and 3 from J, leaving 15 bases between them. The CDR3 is CASSLSQTGDTEAFF. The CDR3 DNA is TGCGCCAGCAGCCTATCTCAGACGGGGGACACTGAAGCTTTCTTT.

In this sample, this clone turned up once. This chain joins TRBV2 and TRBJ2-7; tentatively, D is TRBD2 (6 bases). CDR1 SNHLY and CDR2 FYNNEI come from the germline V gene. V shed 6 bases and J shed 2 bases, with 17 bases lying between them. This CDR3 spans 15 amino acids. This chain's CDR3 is CASSVTSSPTYEQYF. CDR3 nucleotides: TGTGCCAGCAGCGTTACTAGCTCTCCTACCTACGAGCAGTACTTC.

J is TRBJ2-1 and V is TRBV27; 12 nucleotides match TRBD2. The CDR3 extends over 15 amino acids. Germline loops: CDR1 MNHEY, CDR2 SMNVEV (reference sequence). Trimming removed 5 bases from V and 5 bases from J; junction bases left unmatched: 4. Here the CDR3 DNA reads TGTGCCAGCAGTGTACTAGCGGGGGGAAACAATGAGCAGTTCTTC. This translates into CASSVLAGGNNEQFF.